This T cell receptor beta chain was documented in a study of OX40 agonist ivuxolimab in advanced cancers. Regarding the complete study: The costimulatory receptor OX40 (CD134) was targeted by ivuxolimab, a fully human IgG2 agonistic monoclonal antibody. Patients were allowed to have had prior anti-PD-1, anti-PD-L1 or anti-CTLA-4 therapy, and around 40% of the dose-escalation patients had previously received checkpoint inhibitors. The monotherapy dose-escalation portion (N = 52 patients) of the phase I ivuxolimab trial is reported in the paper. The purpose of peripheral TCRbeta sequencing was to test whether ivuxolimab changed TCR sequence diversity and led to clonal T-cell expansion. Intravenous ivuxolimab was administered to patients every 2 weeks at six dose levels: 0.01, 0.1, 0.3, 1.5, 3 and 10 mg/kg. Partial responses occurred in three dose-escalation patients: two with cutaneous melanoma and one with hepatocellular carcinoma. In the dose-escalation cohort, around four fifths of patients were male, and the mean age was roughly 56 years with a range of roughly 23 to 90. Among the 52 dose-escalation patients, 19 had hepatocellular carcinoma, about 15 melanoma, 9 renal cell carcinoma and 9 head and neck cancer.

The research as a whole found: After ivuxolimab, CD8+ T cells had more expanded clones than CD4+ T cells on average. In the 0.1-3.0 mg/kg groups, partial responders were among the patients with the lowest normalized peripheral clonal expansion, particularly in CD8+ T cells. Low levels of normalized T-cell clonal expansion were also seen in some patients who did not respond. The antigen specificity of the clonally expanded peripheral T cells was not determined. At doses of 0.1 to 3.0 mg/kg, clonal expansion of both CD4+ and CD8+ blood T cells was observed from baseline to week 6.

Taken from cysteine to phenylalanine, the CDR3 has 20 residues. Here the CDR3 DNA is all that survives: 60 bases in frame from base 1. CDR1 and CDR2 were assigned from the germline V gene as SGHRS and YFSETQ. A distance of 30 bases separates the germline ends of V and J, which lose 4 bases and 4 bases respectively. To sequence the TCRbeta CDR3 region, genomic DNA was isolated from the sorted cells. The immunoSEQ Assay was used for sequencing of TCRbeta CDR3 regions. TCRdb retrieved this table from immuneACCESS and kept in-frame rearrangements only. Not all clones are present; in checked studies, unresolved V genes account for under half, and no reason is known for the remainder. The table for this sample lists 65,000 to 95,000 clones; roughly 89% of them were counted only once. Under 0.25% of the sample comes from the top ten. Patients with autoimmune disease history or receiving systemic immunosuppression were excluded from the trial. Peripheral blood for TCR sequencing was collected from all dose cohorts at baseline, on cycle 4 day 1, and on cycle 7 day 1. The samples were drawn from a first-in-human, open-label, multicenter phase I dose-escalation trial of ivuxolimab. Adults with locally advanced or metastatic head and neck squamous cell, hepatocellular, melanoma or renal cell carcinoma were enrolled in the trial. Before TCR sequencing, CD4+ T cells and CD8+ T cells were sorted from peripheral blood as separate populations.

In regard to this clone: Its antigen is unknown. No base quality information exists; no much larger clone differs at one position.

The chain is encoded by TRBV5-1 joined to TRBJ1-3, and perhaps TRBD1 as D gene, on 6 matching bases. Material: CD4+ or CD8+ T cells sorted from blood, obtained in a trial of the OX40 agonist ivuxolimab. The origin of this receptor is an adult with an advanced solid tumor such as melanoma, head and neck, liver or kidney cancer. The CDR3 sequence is CASSRSPPTGPFSVGNTIYF. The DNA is TGCGCCAGCAGCCGCTCCCCCCCGACAGGCCCCTTTTCCGTAGGAAACACCATATATTTT. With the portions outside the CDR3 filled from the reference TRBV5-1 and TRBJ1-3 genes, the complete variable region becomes KAGVTQTPRYLIKTRGQQVTLSCSPISGHRSVSWYQQTPGQGLQFLFEYFSETQRNKGNFPGRFSGRQFSNSRSEMNVSTLELGDSALYLCASSRSPPTGPFSVGNTIYFGEGSWLTVV.